The clone carrying this TCR beta chain turned up a few times. Its antigen is still unknown. This CDR3 contains 14 residues. V was cut by 4 bases and J by 1 base, with 10 bases left in between. Germline loops: CDR1 LNHDA, CDR2 SQIVND (reference sequence). This entry is derived from a study of cytomegalovirus exposure and HLA in healthy donors. Across the study: A prior analysis found 117 million unique TCR beta sequences from about 179 million T cells. Study conclusions and caveats: Follow-up analysis later connected one missense variant in DCLRE1C with trimming of TCR beta V- and J-genes. In a later analysis, HLA-associated TCR beta chains were more clonally expanded than equally common others. The likely origin of a cluster of highly shared sequence variants was a sequencing artifact.

PCR involved 60 Vbeta and 13 Jbeta primers. Produced via immunoSEQ multiplex PCR; TCRdb's table is partial and in-frame only. The repertoire includes some 200,000 clones, about 80% of them detected once, and roughly 0.65% sits in the top ten. The sequencing input was PBMCs. This chain uses TRBV19 with TRBJ1-1; TRBD1 might be the D (6 bases). The TCR comes from a boy aged 5-17 years in good health and CMV-seronegative. CDR3 nucleotides: TGTGCCAGTAGTACGACAGGCGGGAACACTGAAGCTTTCTTT. Translating it yields CASSTTGGNTEAFF.